Below, one T cell receptor beta chain is given with its context. Deletions cut 2 bases from V and 5 bases from J, with 12 bases between. The CDR3 runs to 14 residues. Germline V gene data show CDR1 as SEHNR and CDR2 as FQNEAQ (reference sequence). This entry belongs to a study of blood T cell repertoires in COVID-19. Whole-study context: Material from acute and convalescent COVID-19 was sourced from the United States, Italy and Spain. In each case, the material was cDNA or gDNA derived from T cells, B-cell-depleted T cells, or PBMCs.

In the authors' workflow: Amplification of reference gene primers was used by the study to estimate nucleated cell counts. Profiled with immunoSEQ multiplex PCR; TCRdb holds only in-frame clones, not every one. V, J and clone size are taken as reported in that table, and D and trimming were inferred from the DNA itself. The sample lists roughly 150,000 clones, about four fifths seen once, with around a fifth in the top ten. The sequencing input was peripheral blood. The chain carries TRBV7-9 and TRBJ1-1; D is perhaps TRBD1 (5 bases). The clonotype originates from an older woman who had recovered from COVID-19. In DNA form, the CDR3 reads TGTGCCAGCAGCTTAATGGCAGGGCGGACTGAAGCTTTCTTT. Residues: CASSLMAGRTEAFF.